One and the same sample provided the 14 T cell receptor beta chains below, sequenced in a study of Graves' ophthalmopathy and Graves' hyperthyroidism. Amplification of TCR beta CDR3 regions used RNA transcripts. First-round RT-PCR used HTBI primers; second-round multiplex PCR followed. TCRdb reprocessed the multiplex PCR reads via MiXCR and lists one record per CDR3 protein. The sample includes around 1,000,000 distinct CDR3 sequences, less than 45% of them seen just once. Material: peripheral blood or thyroid tissue (not recorded which). These receptors were collected from an adult man with Graves' hyperthyroidism.

This clonotype has ten or more counts. The chain is built from TRBV7-2 and TRBJ1-1, with TRBD1 matching over 9 bases. Germline loops: CDR1 SGHTA, CDR2 FQGNSA. The CDR3 spans 15 residues. V lost 2 bases, J lost 5 bases, and 6 bases stayed unmatched. The CDR3 DNA sequence: TGTGCCAGCAGCTTACGGGACAGGGTAGGAACTGAAGCTTTCTTT. Encoded protein: CASSLRDRVGTEAFF.

The CDR3 loop is CASSNGDHVLTF. The CDR3 DNA sequence: TGCGCCAGCAGCAATGGGGACCACGTCCTGACTTTC. The chain joins TRBV5-1 to TRBJ2-6; D may be TRBD1 or TRBD2 (5 bases each). V was shortened by 4 bases and J by 11 bases, with 10 bases between the two germline ends. Germline values: CDR1 SGHRS, CDR2 YFSETQ. The CDR3 length is 12 residues. Combining the CDR3 with reference TRBV5-1 and TRBJ2-6 gives the whole variable domain KAGVTQTPRYLIKTRGQQVTLSCSPISGHRSVSWYQQTPGQGLQFLFEYFSETQRNKGNFPGRFSGRQFSNSRSEMNVSTLELGDSALYLCASSNGDHVLTFGAGSRLTVL.

There are many counts of this clonotype. The chain couples TRBV29-1 to TRBJ1-1; D ambiguous. CDR3 length equals 11 residues. The V and J ends lost 4 bases and 4 bases respectively, with 7 bases between them. The germline V gene has CDR1 SQVTM and CDR2 ANQGSEA. The CDR3 DNA reads TGCAGCGTTGGCACGGGCACTGAAGCTTTCTTT. It is translated as CSVGTGTEAFF.

This clonotype was counted once. With a much larger clone just one base away, this may be a read error. V gene TRBV20-1 combines with J gene TRBJ2-5; 8 bases map to TRBD1. The CDR3 runs to 14 residues. The ends lost 4 bases at V and 5 bases at J; junction bases unmatched: 9. CDR1 is DFQATT, CDR2 SNEGSKA, per germline (reference sequence). The CDR3 here is CSANPDRVVETQYF. The CDR3 DNA reads TGCAGTGCTAACCCGGACAGGGTGGTGGAGACCCAGTACTTC.

This clonotype was observed a few times. One base away lies a much larger clone, so this may be a sequencing read error. The chain combines TRBV9 with TRBJ1-4, with 7 bases matching TRBD1. Losses at the gene ends were 4 bases for V and 6 bases for J; bases not matched to a gene: 6. The CDR3 is 14 amino acids. Looked up from germline, CDR1 is SGDLS and CDR2 is YYNGEE. CDR3 sequence: CASSRSGTDEKLFF. The CDR3 region has the DNA TGTGCCAGCAGCCGTTCGGGGACAGATGAAAAACTGTTTTTT.

This clonotype was found a few times. The chain is built from TRBV7-6 and TRBJ2-2; 8 bases align to TRBD1. This CDR3 region has 18 residues. The ends lost 4 bases at V and 0 bases at J; junction bases unmatched: 10. In germline, CDR1 is SGHVS, CDR2 FNYEAQ. The chain's CDR3 is CASSYPLWGQANTGELFF. The CDR3, as DNA: TGTGCCAGCAGCTATCCATTGTGGGGACAGGCGAACACCGGGGAGCTGTTTTTT.

This rearrangement joins TRBV9 to TRBJ2-2; 8 positions match TRBD2. The V and J ends lost 0 bases and 2 bases, in that order; junction bases with no gene match: 6. The length of the CDR3 is 17 residues. The germline gives CDR1 SGDLS, CDR2 YYNGEE. Here the CDR3 reads CASSVARSGSNTGELFF. The CDR3 DNA is TGTGCCAGCAGCGTAGCGAGGAGCGGGAGTAACACCGGGGAGCTGTTTTTT.

In the case of this clonotype: The conserved final phenylalanine or tryptophan is absent from the CDR3, which likely points to a read error. The CDR3 spells CASSFRNTGELFL. The CDR3 nucleotides are TGTGCCAGCAGTTTTCGCAACACCGGGGAGCTGTTTCTT. The chain uses TRBV12-3 or TRBV12-4 and TRBJ2-2; D unresolved. This CDR3 has 13 residues. The V end was cut by 3 bases, the J end by 2 bases, with 4 bases between.

The chain uses TRBV7-9 and TRBJ1-5, with TRBD1 matching over 7 bases. J was trimmed by 4 bases and V by 7 bases; bases with no gene match: 4. CDR3 size: 13 residues. Germline-derived CDR1 and CDR2 are SEHNR and FQNEAQ (reference sequence). The CDR3, as DNA: TGTGCCAGCAACGACAGGGTAAATCAGCCCCAGCATTTT. It translates to CASNDRVNQPQHF.

This clonotype was observed a few times. The rearrangement links TRBV7-9 to TRBJ2-7; possibly TRBD2 for D (6 bases). The CDR3 loop spans 17 amino acids. Germline V gene data show CDR1 as SEHNR and CDR2 as FQNEAQ (reference sequence). V was trimmed by 3 bases and J by 3 bases, leaving 21 bases between them. CDR3 region: CASSFEPGLRESYEQYF. Here the CDR3 DNA reads TGTGCCAGCAGCTTTGAACCGGGACTCAGAGAGAGCTACGAGCAGTACTTC. Full variable domain (remainder filled in from reference TRBV7-9 and TRBJ2-7): DTGVSQNPRHKITKRGQNVTFRCDPISEHNRLYWYRQTLGQGPEFLTYFQNEAQLEKSRLLSDRFSAERPKGSFSTLEIQRTEQGDSAMYLCASSFEPGLRESYEQYFGPGTRLTVT.

The table lists this clonotype with many counts. The chain is built from TRBV29-1 and TRBJ2-2; 11 nucleotides match TRBD1. With 6 bases clipped from V and 4 bases from J, the junction kept 7 bases outside the gene matches. The CDR3 sequence is 15 residues long. Germline assignment: CDR1 SQVTM and CDR2 ANQGSEA. CDR3 region: CSVRTGGVITGELFF. The CDR3 region has the DNA TGCAGCGTACGGACAGGGGGCGTCATCACCGGGGAGCTGTTTTTT.

In this sample, this clonotype turned up many times. The genes are TRBV6-2 or TRBV6-3 and TRBJ1-1; TRBD1 agrees at 8 bases. This CDR3 is 14 amino acids long. J was trimmed by 3 bases and V by 6 bases; bases with no gene match: 6. Germline lookup yields CDR1 MNHEY and CDR2 SVGEGT. The DNA for the CDR3 is TGTGCCAGCAGCACTGACAGGGGTGACACTGAAGCTTTCTTT. It codes for CASSTDRGDTEAFF.

The gene calls are TRBV12-3 or TRBV12-4 and TRBJ1-6; perhaps TRBD1 as D (6 bases). Deletions cut 7 bases from V and 2 bases from J, with 15 bases between. This CDR3 has 16 amino acids. CDR3 in DNA: TGTGCCAGCACCCAGAGGCAGGGGCCCTATAATTCACCCCTCCACTTT. Its translation is CASTQRQGPYNSPLHF.

This clonotype was picked up a small number of times. V is TRBV12-3 or TRBV12-4 and J is TRBJ1-1; no clear D gene. The CDR3 runs to 13 residues. Trimming took 7 bases from V and 0 from J, leaving 9 bases between them. The CDR3, as DNA: TGTGCCAGCACCCCATTTATGAACACTGAAGCTTTCTTT. Translated, it gives CASTPFMNTEAFF.